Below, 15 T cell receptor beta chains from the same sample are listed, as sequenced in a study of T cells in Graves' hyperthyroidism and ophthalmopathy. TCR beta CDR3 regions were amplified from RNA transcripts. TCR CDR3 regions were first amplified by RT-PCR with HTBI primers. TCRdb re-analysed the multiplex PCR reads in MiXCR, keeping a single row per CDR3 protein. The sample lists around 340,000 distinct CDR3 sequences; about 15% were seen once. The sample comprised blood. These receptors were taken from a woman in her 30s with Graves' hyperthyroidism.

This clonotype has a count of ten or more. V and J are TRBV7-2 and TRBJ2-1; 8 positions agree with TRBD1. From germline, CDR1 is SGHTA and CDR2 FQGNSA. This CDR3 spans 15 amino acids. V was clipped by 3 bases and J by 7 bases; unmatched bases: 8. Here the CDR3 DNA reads TGTGCCAGCAGCTTTGGCAGGGGGCGCAGGAATGAGCAGTTCTTC. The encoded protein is CASSFGRGRRNEQFF.

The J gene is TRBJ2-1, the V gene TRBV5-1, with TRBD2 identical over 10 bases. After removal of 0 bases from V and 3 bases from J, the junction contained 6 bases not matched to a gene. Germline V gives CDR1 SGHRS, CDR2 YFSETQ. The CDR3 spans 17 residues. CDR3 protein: CASSLALAGGRYNEQFF. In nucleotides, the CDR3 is TGCGCCAGCAGCTTGGCCTTAGCGGGAGGCCGCTACAATGAGCAGTTCTTC.

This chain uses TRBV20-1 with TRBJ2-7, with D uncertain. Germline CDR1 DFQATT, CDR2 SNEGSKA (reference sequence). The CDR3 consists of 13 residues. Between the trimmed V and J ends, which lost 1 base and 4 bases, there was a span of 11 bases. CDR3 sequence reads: CSARGALGYEQYF. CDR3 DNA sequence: TGCAGTGCTAGAGGAGCTTTAGGGTACGAGCAGTACTTC.

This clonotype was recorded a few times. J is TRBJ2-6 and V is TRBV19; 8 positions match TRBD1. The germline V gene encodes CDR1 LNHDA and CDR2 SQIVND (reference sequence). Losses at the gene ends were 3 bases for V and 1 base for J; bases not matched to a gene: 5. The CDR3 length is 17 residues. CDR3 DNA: TGTGCCAGTAGTATGGGGGACAGGCCGTCTGGGGCCAACGTCCTGACTTTC. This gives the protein CASSMGDRPSGANVLTF.

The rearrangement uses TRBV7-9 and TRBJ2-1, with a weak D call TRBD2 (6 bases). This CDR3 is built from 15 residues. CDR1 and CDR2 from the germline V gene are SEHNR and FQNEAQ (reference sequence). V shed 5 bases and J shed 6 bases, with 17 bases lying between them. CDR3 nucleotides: TGTGCCAGCAGCCCTCGGGGAGGTAGAGTCAATGAGCAGTTCTTC. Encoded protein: CASSPRGGRVNEQFF.

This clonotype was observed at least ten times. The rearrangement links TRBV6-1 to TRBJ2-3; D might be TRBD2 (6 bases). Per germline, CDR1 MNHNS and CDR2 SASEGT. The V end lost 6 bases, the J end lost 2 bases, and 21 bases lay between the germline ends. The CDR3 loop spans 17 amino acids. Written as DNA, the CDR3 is TGTGCCAGCAGCCCCGACCCCTTAGGGACTCCCACAGATACGCAGTATTTT. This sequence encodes CASSPDPLGTPTDTQYF.

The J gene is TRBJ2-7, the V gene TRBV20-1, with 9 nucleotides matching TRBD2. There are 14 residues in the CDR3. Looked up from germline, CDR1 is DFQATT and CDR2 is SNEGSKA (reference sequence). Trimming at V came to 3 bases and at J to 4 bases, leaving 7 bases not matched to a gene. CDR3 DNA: TGCAGTGCTAGGCTAGCGGGGACGACATACGAGCAGTACTTC. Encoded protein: CSARLAGTTYEQYF.

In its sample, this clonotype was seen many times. The chain's CDR3 is CSGLTLWRLQSSRAQYF. The CDR3, as DNA: TGCAGTGGCCTTACCCTTTGGCGGCTTCAGTCTTCGCGCGCGCAGTATTTT. This chain uses TRBV20-1 with TRBJ2-3; the D is unclear. The CDR3 is made up of 17 amino acids. Germline V gene lookup returns CDR1 DFQATT and CDR2 SNEGSKA (reference sequence). With 7 bases removed from V and 10 bases from J, the gap between germline ends came to 33 bases.

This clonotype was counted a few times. CDR3 protein: CSVEDESGTAYEQYF. The CDR3 bases are TGCAGCGTTGAAGACGAGTCTGGGACAGCTTACGAGCAGTACTTC. The rearrangement joins TRBV29-1 to TRBJ2-7; 7 bases fit TRBD1. Germline V CDR1 and CDR2: SQVTM, ANQGSEA. This CDR3 has 15 residues. The junction had 9 bases not matched to a gene; V was cut back by 0 bases and J by 4 bases.

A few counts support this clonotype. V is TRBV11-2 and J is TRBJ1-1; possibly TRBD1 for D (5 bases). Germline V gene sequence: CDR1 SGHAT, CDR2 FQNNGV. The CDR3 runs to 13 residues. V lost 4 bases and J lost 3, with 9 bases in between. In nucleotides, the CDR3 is TGTGCCAGCAGCTCCTTGACAGACACTGAAGCTTTCTTT. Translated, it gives CASSSLTDTEAFF.

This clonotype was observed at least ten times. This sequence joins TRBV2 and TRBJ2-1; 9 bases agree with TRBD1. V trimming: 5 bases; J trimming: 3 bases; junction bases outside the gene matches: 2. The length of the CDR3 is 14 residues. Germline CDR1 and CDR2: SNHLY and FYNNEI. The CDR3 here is CASSPGQGYNEQFF. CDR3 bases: TGTGCCAGCAGTCCGGGACAGGGCTACAATGAGCAGTTCTTC.

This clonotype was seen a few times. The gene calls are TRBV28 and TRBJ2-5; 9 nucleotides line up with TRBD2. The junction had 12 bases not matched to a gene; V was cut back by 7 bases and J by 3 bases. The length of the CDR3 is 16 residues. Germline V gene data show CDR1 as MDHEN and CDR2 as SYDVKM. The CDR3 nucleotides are TGTGCCAGCACGGCTAGCGGGGTAGGTTTCGAAGAGACCCAGTACTTC. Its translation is CASTASGVGFEETQYF.

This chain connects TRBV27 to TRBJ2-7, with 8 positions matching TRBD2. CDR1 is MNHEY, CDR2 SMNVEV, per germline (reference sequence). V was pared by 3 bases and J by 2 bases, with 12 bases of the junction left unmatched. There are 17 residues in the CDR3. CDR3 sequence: CASSFLSGSGNTYEQYF. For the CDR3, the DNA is TGTGCCAGCAGTTTCTTAAGCGGGAGCGGGAATACCTACGAGCAGTACTTC.

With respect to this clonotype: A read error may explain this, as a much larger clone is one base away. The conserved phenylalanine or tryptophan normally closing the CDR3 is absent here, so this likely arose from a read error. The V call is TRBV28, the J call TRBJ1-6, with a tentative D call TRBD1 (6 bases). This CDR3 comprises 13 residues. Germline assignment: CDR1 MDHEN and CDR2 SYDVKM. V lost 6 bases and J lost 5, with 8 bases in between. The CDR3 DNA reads TGTGCCAGCAGAGGGGGGAATAATTCACCCCTCCACTTG. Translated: CASRGGNNSPLHL.

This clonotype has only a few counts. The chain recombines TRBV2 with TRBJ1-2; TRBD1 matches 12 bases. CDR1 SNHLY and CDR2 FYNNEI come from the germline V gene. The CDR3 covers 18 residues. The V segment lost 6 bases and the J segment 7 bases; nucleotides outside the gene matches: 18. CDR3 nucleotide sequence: TGTGCCAGCAGCAGCCCCACCCGGGACAGGGGGCTCTTCCGTGGCTACACCTTC. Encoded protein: CASSSPTRDRGLFRGYTF.